This T cell receptor beta chain was sequenced during a study of T-cell memory formation after mild COVID-19. Overall study results and limits: The main location of contracting CD4+ clones was CM and EM, and that of contracting CD8+ clones was EMRA.

Libraries for TCRalpha and TCRbeta carried sample barcodes and unique molecular identifiers via 5'RACE. MiXCR, run by TCRdb on the 5' RACE reads, gives a single entry per CDR3 protein. The sample records a few hundred thousand distinct CDR3 sequences, 28% being singletons. Worth noting for this clonotype: Its target is unknown.

V trimming: 5 bases; J trimming: 2 bases; junction bases outside the gene matches: 10. The CDR3 consists of 16 residues. Germline CDR1 SQVTM, CDR2 ANQGSEA. The gene calls are TRBV29-1 and TRBJ2-2, with 8 nucleotides matching TRBD2. This clonotype was sampled from an adult woman who had mild COVID-19 (a few samples of this study predate the infection). Cell type and time point are not known. Sequencing was carried out using PBMCs or a T cell subset sorted from them (not recorded which). For the CDR3, the DNA is TGCAGCGTTCGGACTAGCCCTAGCTCAAACACCGGGGAGCTGTTTTTT. Its translation is CSVRTSPSSNTGELFF.